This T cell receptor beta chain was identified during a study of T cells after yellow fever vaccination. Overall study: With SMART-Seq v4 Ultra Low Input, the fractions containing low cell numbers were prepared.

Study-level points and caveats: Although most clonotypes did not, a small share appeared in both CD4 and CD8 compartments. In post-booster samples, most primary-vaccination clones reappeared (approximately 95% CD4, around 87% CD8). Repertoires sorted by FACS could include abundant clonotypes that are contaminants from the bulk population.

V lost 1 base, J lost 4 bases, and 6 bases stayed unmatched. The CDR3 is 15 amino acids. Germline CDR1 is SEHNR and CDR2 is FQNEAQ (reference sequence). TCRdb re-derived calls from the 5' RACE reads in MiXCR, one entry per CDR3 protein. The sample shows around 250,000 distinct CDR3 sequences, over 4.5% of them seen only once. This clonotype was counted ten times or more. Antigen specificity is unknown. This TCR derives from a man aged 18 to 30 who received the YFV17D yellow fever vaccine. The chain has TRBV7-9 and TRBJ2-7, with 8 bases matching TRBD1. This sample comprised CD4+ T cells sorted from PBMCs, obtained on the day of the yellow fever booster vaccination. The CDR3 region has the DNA TGTGCCAGCAGCTTAGGGGACAGGTTTCCTTACGAGCAGTACTTC. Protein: CASSLGDRFPYEQYF.